The 18 T cell receptor beta chains given below trace back to one sample, sequenced in a study of T cell changes during pregnancy in multiple sclerosis. Data came from immunoSEQ multiplex PCR; TCRdb stores just in-frame clones and leaves some out. The table includes over 30,000 clones, around 93% detected once. The source was CD4+ T cells from peripheral blood mononuclear cells, collected after pregnancy. Receptors were obtained from a female donor with multiple sclerosis, enrolled in a pregnancy study.

J is TRBJ2-7 and V is TRBV5-1; 9 bases are shared with TRBD1. Germline V gives CDR1 SGHRS, CDR2 YFSETQ. The junction had 13 bases not matched to a gene; V was cut back by 5 bases and J by 4 bases. The CDR3 totals 16 residues. The DNA for the CDR3 is TGCGCCAGCAGGCCGTTCCAAGGACAGGGGATTTACGAGCAGTACTTC. Translated, it gives CASRPFQGQGIYEQYF.

The chain combines TRBV7-8 with TRBJ2-2, with 13 bases that match TRBD2. CDR1 and CDR2 from the germline V gene are SGHVS and FQNEAQ. This CDR3 has 18 amino acids. The V and J ends lost 5 bases and 0 bases, in that order; junction bases with no gene match: 6. The CDR3 DNA follows: TGTGCCAGCAGCCAACAAACTAGCGGGGGGGCGAACACCGGGGAGCTGTTTTTT. Amino acid sequence: CASSQQTSGGANTGELFF.

The chain carries TRBV12-5 and TRBJ2-3, with 8 bases aligning to TRBD1. V shed 5 bases, J shed 2 bases, and the junction held 3 bases outside the gene matches. The length of the CDR3 is 14 residues. CDR1 is LGHNT and CDR2 is FRNRAP in the germline V gene. CDR3 in DNA: TGTGCTAGTGGTCGGGGACAGGTCACAGATACGCAGTATTTT. Amino acid sequence: CASGRGQVTDTQYF.

The CDR3 sequence: CASSRAGRGVDTQYF. CDR3 DNA: TGTGCCAGCAGCCGAGCGGGGAGAGGGGTAGATACGCAGTATTTT. The rearrangement joins TRBV7-9 to TRBJ2-3; 7 bases agree with TRBD2. Trimming took 5 bases from V and 5 from J; bases not matched to a gene: 10. The CDR3 is made up of 15 amino acids. Germline CDR1 and CDR2: SEHNR and FQNEAQ (reference sequence).

The chain joins TRBV2 to TRBJ1-2, with a tentative D call TRBD1 (5 bases). Germline CDR1 and CDR2: SNHLY and FYNNEI. The CDR3 has 15 amino acids. Trimming shortened V by 1 base and J by 0 bases, and 9 bases separated the two germline ends. In nucleotides, the CDR3 is TGTGCCAGCAGTGAAGAAGGGACTGCTAACTATGGCTACACCTTC. Encoded protein: CASSEEGTANYGYTF. Supplemented by reference TRBV2 and TRBJ1-2, the full variable domain reads EPEVTQTPSHQVTQMGQEVILRCVPISNHLYFYWYRQILGQKVEFLVSFYNNEISEKSEIFDDQFSVERPDGSNFTLKIRSTKLEDSAMYFCASSEEGTANYGYTFGSGTRLTVV.

The rearrangement links TRBV9 to TRBJ1-1, with TRBD1 matching 9 bases. The CDR3 is made up of 16 amino acids. Unmatched junction bases numbered 4, after V lost 0 bases and J lost 1 base. Per the germline V gene, CDR1 is SGDLS and CDR2 is YYNGEE. For the CDR3, the DNA is TGTGCCAGCAGCGTAGCTACGGGACAGGGGAACACTGAAGCTTTCTTT. This encodes CASSVATGQGNTEAFF.

The chain combines TRBV5-4 with TRBJ1-2; D remains unclear. V was pared by 0 bases and J by 5 bases, with 11 bases between. Germline values: CDR1 SGHNT, CDR2 YYREEE (reference sequence). The CDR3 consists of 14 residues. The chain's CDR3 is CASSLAGREYGYTF. In nucleotides, the CDR3 is TGTGCCAGCAGCTTGGCCGGGAGGGAATATGGCTACACCTTC.

The V and J genes are TRBV4-2 and TRBJ2-7; D is perhaps TRBD2 (6 bases). Trimming removed 0 bases from V and 6 bases from J, with 15 bases in between. Per germline, CDR1 LGHNA and CDR2 YNFKEQ. The CDR3 has 15 amino acids. The CDR3 DNA reads as TGTGCCAGCAGCCAAGACGTCGGGGGATCGGGCGAGCAGTACTTC. As protein: CASSQDVGGSGEQYF.

V gene TRBV7-8 combines with J gene TRBJ1-5, with D possibly matching TRBD1 (5 bases). With 6 bases removed from V and 3 bases from J, the gap between germline ends came to 12 bases. This CDR3 has 14 residues. Germline V lookup: CDR1 SGHVS, CDR2 FQNEAQ. In nucleotides, the CDR3 is TGTGCCAGCAGTCAAGGGGATCTCAATCAGCCCCAGCATTTT. It is translated as CASSQGDLNQPQHF.

The chain employs TRBV2 and TRBJ2-5; 9 bases match TRBD1. Germline V gene lookup returns CDR1 SNHLY and CDR2 FYNNEI. Losses at the gene ends were 6 bases for V and 5 bases for J; bases not matched to a gene: 10. The CDR3 spans 15 residues. This CDR3 reads CASRGIRQGVETQYF. In nucleotides, the CDR3 is TGTGCCAGCAGGGGAATAAGACAGGGGGTCGAGACCCAGTACTTC.

The V gene is TRBV9, the J gene TRBJ2-1, with TRBD1 matching over 7 bases. There are 13 residues in the CDR3. Germline V gene data show CDR1 as SGDLS and CDR2 as YYNGEE. Unmatched junction bases numbered 4, after V lost 4 bases and J lost 6 bases. The CDR3 sequence is CASSIRDSNEQFF. The CDR3 coding sequence is TGTGCCAGCAGCATCCGGGACAGCAATGAGCAGTTCTTC. Drawing the rest from reference TRBV9 and TRBJ2-1, the complete variable domain is DSGVTQTPKHLITATGQRVTLRCSPRSGDLSVYWYQQSLDQGLQFLIQYYNGEERAKGNILERFSAQQFPDLHSELNLSSLELGDSALYFCASSIRDSNEQFFGPGTRLTVL.

The chain links TRBV5-1 to TRBJ2-3, with TRBD2 matching 7 bases. This CDR3 has 14 residues. J gave up 4 bases and V 0 bases, and 2 bases lay outside the gene matches. CDR1 SGHRS and CDR2 YFSETQ come from the germline V gene. CDR3 sequence: CASSLASGSDTQYF. The CDR3, as DNA: TGCGCCAGCAGCTTGGCTAGCGGTTCAGATACGCAGTATTTT.

This chain uses TRBV15 with TRBJ2-5, with a possible D match to TRBD2 (6 bases). V lost 9 bases and J lost 5, with 22 bases in between. Germline values: CDR1 LNHNV, CDR2 YYDKDF (reference sequence). The CDR3 is 15 amino acids. CDR3 nucleotides: TGTGCCACTAGAGAGAGGGCGGGATTCGGGGAGACCCAGTACTTC. Translated, it gives CATRERAGFGETQYF.

The chain joins TRBV28 to TRBJ2-5; TRBD2 agrees at 9 bases. Germline CDR1 MDHEN, CDR2 SYDVKM. The CDR3 is 13 residues long. V was pared by 5 bases and J by 7 bases, with 5 bases of the junction left unmatched. CDR3 bases: TGTGCCAGCAGTCGGACTAGCGAAGGGACCCAGTACTTC. This encodes CASSRTSEGTQYF.

This chain uses TRBV9 with TRBJ2-1; D may be TRBD1 (6 bases). Germline assignment: CDR1 SGDLS and CDR2 YYNGEE. V lost 4 bases and J lost 1, with 9 bases in between. The CDR3 has 14 residues. CDR3 DNA: TGTGCCAGCAGCCGAGACAGGTCCTACAATGAGCAGTTCTTC. Translating gives CASSRDRSYNEQFF.

This rearrangement joins TRBV2 to TRBJ2-5, with a weak D call TRBD1 (6 bases). V gave up 4 bases and J gave up 2 bases, with 14 bases separating them. CDR3 size: 15 residues. Looked up from germline, CDR1 is SNHLY and CDR2 is FYNNEI. CDR3 nucleotides: TGTGCCAGCAGTGTAGCCTTAGGGACACAAGAGACCCAGTACTTC. Translated: CASSVALGTQETQYF.

The rearrangement uses TRBV7-2 and TRBJ2-3, with TRBD2 matching over 8 bases. From germline, CDR1 is SGHTA and CDR2 FQGNSA. With 8 bases clipped from V and 5 bases from J, the junction kept 6 bases outside the gene matches. This CDR3 has 13 residues. This CDR3 reads CASAGGVVDTQYF. CDR3 DNA sequence: TGTGCCAGCGCCGGGGGGGTGGTAGATACGCAGTATTTT. The entire variable domain, with the rest obtained from reference TRBV7-2 and TRBJ2-3, is as follows: GAGVSQSPSNKVTEKGKDVELRCDPISGHTALYWYRQSLGQGLEFLIYFQGNSAPDKSGLPSDRFSAERTGGSVSTLTIQRTQQEDSAVYLCASAGGVVDTQYFGPGTRLTVL.

The chain joins TRBV6-1 to TRBJ2-5, with TRBD1 matching 7 bases. Trimming at V came to 7 bases and at J to 3 bases, leaving 5 bases not matched to a gene. CDR3 length equals 13 residues. CDR1 and CDR2 (germline): MNHNS, SASEGT. This CDR3 reads CASKGQLKETQYF. The CDR3 DNA follows: TGTGCCAGCAAGGGACAGCTTAAAGAGACCCAGTACTTC.